Each of the 23 T cell receptor beta chains below was sequenced from the same sample in a study of blood T cell repertoires in COVID-19. The repertoire was sequenced with immunoSEQ multiplex PCR; TCRdb's copy has only in-frame clones and lacks some. The sample records tens of thousands of clones, around nine tenths being singletons. Sequencing was done on a sample of peripheral blood. The receptors derive from a man between 40 and 49 years old with acute or convalescent COVID-19.

This chain joins TRBV7-2 and TRBJ2-5; D possibly corresponds to TRBD1 (5 bases). This CDR3 contains 11 residues. V lost 5 bases and J 7 bases, leaving 8 bases between the germline ends. Germline CDR1 reads SGHTA; CDR2 reads FQGNSA. DNA for the CDR3: TGTGCCAGCAGCCCGCAGGGGACCCAGTACTTC. Translated: CASSPQGTQYF.

The chain employs TRBV27 and TRBJ1-5, with D hard to call. Germline CDR1 reads MNHEY; CDR2 reads SMNVEV (reference sequence). The CDR3 loop spans 12 amino acids. V was cut by 5 bases and J by 4 bases, with 6 bases left in between. This CDR3 reads CASSPLNQPQHF. CDR3 sequence (DNA): TGTGCCAGCAGTCCCCTTAATCAGCCCCAGCATTTT.

V and J are TRBV7-2 and TRBJ2-5; 7 bases line up with TRBD1. The CDR3 totals 14 residues. In germline, CDR1 is SGHTA, CDR2 FQGNSA. J gave up 5 bases and V 0 bases, and 3 bases lay outside the gene matches. The CDR3 region has the DNA TGTGCCAGCAGCTTAGCGACAGGGACGGAGACCCAGTACTTC. Its translation is CASSLATGTETQYF.

The count of this clone is one. The chain employs TRBV3-1 (or the pseudogene TRBV3-2) and TRBJ1-1; TRBD1 might be the D (6 bases). The CDR3 length is 17 residues. V lost 4 bases and J 1 base, leaving 19 bases between the germline ends. Germline V gene data show CDR1 as LGHDT and CDR2 as YNNKEL (reference sequence). The CDR3 DNA sequence: TGTGCCAGCAGCCGAGAAGACACAGGGATCGGGAACACTGAAGCTTTCTTT. Its protein product is CASSREDTGIGNTEAFF.

The chain combines TRBV6-5 with TRBJ2-1; TRBD1 agrees at 8 bases. This CDR3 contains 12 residues. Germline trimming cut 6 bases from V and 7 bases from J; bases unmatched to any gene: 2. Per the germline V gene, CDR1 is MNHEY and CDR2 is SVGAGI. In DNA form, the CDR3 reads TGTGCCAGCAGCCGGACAGGGAATGAGCAGTTCTTC. It yields the protein CASSRTGNEQFF.

This sequence joins TRBV12-5 and TRBJ2-2; perhaps TRBD2 as D (5 bases). The CDR3 spans 16 residues. The V gene lost 5 bases and the J gene lost 4 bases, with 17 bases spanning the gap. Germline-derived CDR1 and CDR2 are LGHNT and FRNRAP. CDR3 DNA: TGTGCTAGTGGTCCGGAGACGGGGATAGGCACCGGGGAGCTGTTTTTT. Its protein product is CASGPETGIGTGELFF.

The V gene is TRBV15, the J gene TRBJ1-3, with a weak D call TRBD1 (5 bases). The germline gives CDR1 LNHNV, CDR2 YYDKDF (reference sequence). The CDR3 loop spans 16 amino acids. Trimming removed 3 bases at V and 6 bases at J, with 18 bases between. CDR3 loop: CATSSEVRQWENTIYF. The CDR3 coding sequence is TGTGCCACCAGCAGTGAAGTCCGACAGTGGGAAAACACCATATATTTT.

This sequence joins TRBV19 and TRBJ1-2, with unresolved D. V was clipped by 3 bases and J by 4 bases, with 12 bases between them. The V gene's germline CDR1 is LNHDA and CDR2 SQIVND (reference sequence). The CDR3 has 14 amino acids. The CDR3 DNA is TGTGCCAGTAGTATTCGGGAAGGCTTCTATGGCTACACCTTC. It yields the protein CASSIREGFYGYTF. Based on the CDR3 plus reference TRBV19 and TRBJ1-2, the full variable domain is DGGITQSPKYLFRKEGQNVTLSCEQNLNHDAMYWYRQDPGQGLRLIYYSQIVNDFQKGDIAEGYSVSREKKESFPLTVTSAQKNPTAFYLCASSIREGFYGYTFGSGTRLTVV.

The V gene is TRBV6-2 or TRBV6-3, the J gene TRBJ2-5; 9 bases line up with TRBD1. With 2 bases clipped from V and 9 bases from J, the junction kept 7 bases outside the gene matches. This CDR3 has 14 amino acids. Germline CDR1 and CDR2: MNHEY and SVGEGT. The CDR3 spells CASSYGQGNRAQYF. The CDR3 DNA reads as TGTGCCAGCAGTTACGGACAGGGGAATCGGGCCCAGTACTTC.

The chain has TRBV19 and TRBJ1-2; 8 bases map to TRBD1. The CDR3 runs 18 residues. V dropped 2 bases and J dropped 0; count of bases not matched to a gene: 11. The germline gives CDR1 LNHDA, CDR2 SQIVND (reference sequence). The CDR3: CASSIRRGTGEANYGYTF. The CDR3 nucleotides are TGTGCCAGTAGTATACGTCGTGGGACAGGAGAAGCTAACTATGGCTACACCTTC.

This clone was seen only once. This rearrangement joins TRBV18 to TRBJ2-3; 7 bases are a match to TRBD2. Trimming took 2 bases from V and 6 from J; bases not matched to a gene: 14. CDR1 is KGHSH, CDR2 LQKENI, per germline. This CDR3 region has 17 residues. CDR3 sequence reads: CASSPLASGPRFDTQYF. In DNA form, the CDR3 reads TGTGCCAGCTCACCATTGGCTAGCGGTCCCCGTTTTGATACGCAGTATTTT.

V gene TRBV7-2 combines with J gene TRBJ1-2; 8 bases fit TRBD1. The CDR3 is made up of 16 amino acids. V lost 5 bases and J lost 2; bases outside the gene matches: 10. Germline assignment: CDR1 SGHTA and CDR2 FQGNSA. CDR3 loop: CASSKVRGRGNYGYTF. CDR3 in DNA: TGTGCCAGCAGCAAAGTCAGGGGGCGCGGGAACTATGGCTACACCTTC.

The V and J genes are TRBV2 and TRBJ2-5; D may be TRBD2 (6 bases). Germline loops: CDR1 SNHLY, CDR2 FYNNEI. V was cut by 6 bases and J by 0 bases, with 11 bases left in between. The CDR3 has 14 residues. This CDR3 reads CASSQTSNQETQYF. Written as DNA, the CDR3 is TGTGCCAGCAGCCAAACTAGCAACCAAGAGACCCAGTACTTC.

The rearrangement links TRBV21-1 to TRBJ1-5; the tabulated D call, TRBD1, remains unverified against the DNA. TRBV21-1 is a listed pseudogene. The CDR3 extends over 16 amino acids. The CDR3: CASTPFTGDSNQPQHF. DNA of the CDR3: TGTGCCAGCACCCCATTCACAGGGGATAGCAATCAGCCCCAGCATTTT.

J is TRBJ2-1 and V is TRBV4-2, with 9 bases lining up with TRBD1. The CDR3 loop spans 17 amino acids. The V gene end was trimmed by 0 bases and the J gene end by 4 bases; junction bases not matched to a gene: 7. Germline V gene data show CDR1 as LGHNA and CDR2 as YNFKEQ. The CDR3 region is CASSQDLLTGGYNEQFF. The CDR3 DNA reads as TGTGCCAGCAGCCAAGATCTTTTGACAGGGGGGTACAATGAGCAGTTCTTC.

The V and J genes are TRBV5-4 and TRBJ2-7, with 11 bases lining up with TRBD2. Germline V gives CDR1 SGHNT, CDR2 YYREEE (reference sequence). CDR3 length equals 18 residues. J lost 3 bases, V lost 0 bases, and 11 bases had no gene match. The DNA for the CDR3 is TGTGCCAGCAGCTTGGAATCTAGCGGGAGGCCCGCGATCTACGAGCAGTACTTC. Amino acid sequence: CASSLESSGRPAIYEQYF.

The chain carries TRBV3-1 (or the pseudogene TRBV3-2) and TRBJ2-2; unclear D gene. CDR3 length equals 13 residues. Germline V CDR1 and CDR2: LGHDT, YNNKEL (reference sequence). The V gene lost 4 bases and the J gene lost 3 bases, with 6 bases spanning the gap. The CDR3 sequence: CASSLADTGELFF. DNA of the CDR3: TGTGCCAGCAGCCTTGCAGACACCGGGGAGCTGTTTTTT.

The chain couples TRBV9 to TRBJ2-7; 16 bases match TRBD2. The CDR3 length is 20 residues. Per germline, CDR1 SGDLS and CDR2 YYNGEE. Losses at the gene ends were 3 bases for V and 3 bases for J; bases not matched to a gene: 15. The CDR3 DNA is TGTGCCAGCAGCGAGGGGGAACCGGGACTAGCGGGAGGGCCGTACTACGAGCAGTACTTC. This translates into CASSEGEPGLAGGPYYEQYF.

This rearrangement joins TRBV7-2 to TRBJ2-1, with a tentative D call TRBD1 (6 bases). CDR1 is SGHTA and CDR2 is FQGNSA in the germline V gene. The CDR3 totals 14 residues. Trimming shortened V by 5 bases and J by 4 bases, and 12 bases separated the two germline ends. The chain's CDR3 is CASSAGTTYNEQFF. DNA of the CDR3: TGTGCCAGCAGCGCCGGGACAACATACAATGAGCAGTTCTTC.

This rearrangement joins TRBV5-4 to TRBJ2-7, with TRBD2 identical over 7 bases. This CDR3 has 15 residues. The junction had 12 bases not matched to a gene; V was cut back by 4 bases and J by 5 bases. Germline values: CDR1 SGHNT, CDR2 YYREEE (reference sequence). The CDR3 DNA follows: TGTGCCAGCAGCCCGGACCGGGGGAGGGCTGACGAGCAGTACTTC. This translates into CASSPDRGRADEQYF.

The count of this clone is one. This chain's CDR3 is CASSPTEGSNYGYTF. CDR3 bases: TGCGCCAGCAGCCCCACGGAGGGATCTAACTATGGCTACACCTTC. The chain uses TRBV4-1 and TRBJ1-2; D is uncertain. With 4 bases removed from V and 0 bases from J, the gap between germline ends came to 12 bases. This CDR3 has 15 amino acids. Per germline, CDR1 MGHRA and CDR2 YSYEKL.

The chain has TRBV30 and TRBJ1-4; 7 bases fit TRBD1. After removal of 5 bases from V and 3 bases from J, the junction contained 3 bases not matched to a gene. CDR1 is GTSNPN, CDR2 SVGIG, per germline (reference sequence). The CDR3 is 13 residues long. In nucleotides, the CDR3 is TGTGCCTGGGCACAGGGGCCTAATGAAAAACTGTTTTTT. Its translation is CAWAQGPNEKLFF.

This clone has more than one count but fewer than ten. The chain links TRBV11-3 to TRBJ2-7; 12 bases line up with TRBD2. The V gene's germline CDR1 is SGHNT and CDR2 YENEEA. This CDR3 is 19 amino acids long. V lost 5 bases, J lost 6 bases, and 20 bases stayed unmatched. The CDR3 region is CASSPGSGLAGGPSGEQYF. In DNA form, the CDR3 reads TGTGCCAGCAGCCCCGGGTCAGGCCTAGCGGGAGGGCCCTCGGGCGAGCAGTACTTC.